The entry below describes one TCR beta chain. The antigen remains undetermined. Sample time point: pretreatment peripheral blood. Data came from immunoSEQ multiplex PCR; TCRdb stores just in-frame clones and leaves some out. The sample yields 80,000 to 90,000 clones, over 75% seen once. This sample is drawn from a study of PD-L1 blockade in urothelial cancer. Turning to the study itself: Blood was evaluated 3 weeks (second dose) and 6 weeks after therapy began. Reported median T cell count for blood samples was around 140,000.

General study points: Tumor-associated blood clones were expanded more by durable-benefit patients at 3 weeks. Better progression-free and overall survival followed lower pretreatment blood clonality.

The length of the CDR3 is 16 residues. Trimming took 4 bases from V and 0 from J, leaving 15 bases between them. Germline V gene data show CDR1 as SEHNR and CDR2 as FQNEAQ (reference sequence). V and J are TRBV7-9 and TRBJ1-1, with a possible D match to TRBD1 (6 bases). This specimen consisted of PBMCs, obtained around atezolizumab (anti-PD-L1) treatment. The TCR originated in a man in his 60s with urothelial cancer. The CDR3 DNA follows: TGTGCCAGCAGCTCGCCCGGGACAATATTGAACACTGAAGCTTTCTTT. This sequence encodes CASSSPGTILNTEAFF.